This T cell receptor (beta chain) appears in the sequencing data of a study of CD8 T cells in Susac syndrome. Germline V gene lookup returns CDR1 DFQATT and CDR2 SNEGSKA (reference sequence). V lost 0 bases and J lost 2, with 14 bases in between. The CDR3 consists of 16 residues. A single count supports this clonotype. The RNA, about 0.45 to 1 ug, was put through reverse transcription using random hexamers. By means of immunoSEQ multiplex PCR, TCR beta CDR3 spanning 54 Vbeta and 13 Jbeta underwent amplification. TCRdb re-analysed the immunoSEQ multiplex PCR reads in MiXCR, keeping a single row per CDR3 protein. The sample has around 300,000 distinct CDR3 sequences, around 90% seen once. CD8+ and CD4+ T cells taken from blood had their TCR beta sequenced. TEMRA cells were FACS-enriched and CD8+ and CD4+ T cells negatively isolated.

The receptor comes from a human donor with multiple sclerosis. The rearrangement joins TRBV20-1 to TRBJ2-1; no clear D. The sample comprised CD4+ T cells from PBMCs. CDR3: CSARDLGPSTYNEQFF. The DNA for the CDR3 is TGCAGTGCTAGAGATTTAGGGCCCTCGACCTACAATGAGCAGTTCTTC.